A selection of T cell receptor beta chains follows, all from one sample in a study of beta chain features in type 1 diabetes. Measured with immunoSEQ multiplex PCR; TCRdb has only the in-frame clones, and not every one. The table includes some 150,000 clones, 9.5% to 10% detected once. The sequenced sample was central memory CD4+ T cells from blood. The receptors stem from a middle-aged woman in good health. CDR3s include the opening cysteine and the closing phenylalanine or tryptophan. A D gene is named only where the DNA matches it firmly. The listing skips clone size in some rows; elsewhere it reads once, few, many or a size class.

clone size: -
J gene: TRBJ2-2
V gene: TRBV11-2
D gene: TRBD1
CDR3 DNA: TGTGCCAGCAGCTGGGGACAGGGGGCCAGGGACACCGGGGAGCTGTTTTTT
CDR3 protein: CASSWGQGARDTGELFF

clone size: few
J gene: TRBJ2-2
V gene: TRBV7-9
D gene: -
CDR3 DNA: TGTGCCAGCAGCTACAGGGATCGCACCGGGGAGCTGTTTTTT
CDR3 protein: CASSYRDRTGELFF

clone size: few
J gene: TRBJ2-7
V gene: TRBV7-8
D gene: -
CDR3 DNA: TGTGCCAGCAGCTTAGCGGGGACTCCCTACGAGCAGTACTTC
CDR3 protein: CASSLAGTPYEQYF

clone size: -
J gene: TRBJ1-1
V gene: TRBV6-5
D gene: -
CDR3 DNA: TGTGCCAGCAGTTACGAGGGTTCTAACACTGAAGCTTTCTTT
CDR3 protein: CASSYEGSNTEAFF

clone size: few
J gene: TRBJ1-5
V gene: TRBV19
D gene: TRBD1
CDR3 DNA: TGTGCCAGCGAAACACAGGGGCAGCCCCAGCATTTT
CDR3 protein: CASETQGQPQHF

clone size: few
J gene: TRBJ2-4
V gene: TRBV19
D gene: -
CDR3 DNA: TGTGCCAGTAGGGATCTACAGAAGGACATTCAGTACTTC
CDR3 protein: CASRDLQKDIQYF

clone size: -
J gene: TRBJ1-2
V gene: TRBV12-2
D gene: -
CDR3 DNA: TGTGCAAGTCGCGGAGTGGCAGGGGCTAACTATGGCTACACCTTC
CDR3 protein: CASRGVAGANYGYTF

clone size: few
J gene: TRBJ2-3
V gene: TRBV5-1
D gene: -
CDR3 DNA: TGCGCCAGCAGCGTGGACCTAACTAGCACAGATACGCAGTATTTT
CDR3 protein: CASSVDLTSTDTQYF

clone size: -
J gene: TRBJ2-3
V gene: TRBV5-1
D gene: -
CDR3 DNA: TGCGCCAGCAGCGTACGGACTACGAACACAGATACGCAGTATTTT
CDR3 protein: CASSVRTTNTDTQYF

clone size: few
J gene: TRBJ2-2
V gene: TRBV4-3
D gene: TRBD1
CDR3 DNA: TGCGCCAGCAGCCTTCACAGGGGCTCCACCGGGGAGCTGTTTTTT
CDR3 protein: CASSLHRGSTGELFF

clone size: few
J gene: TRBJ2-7
V gene: TRBV12-5
D gene: -
CDR3 DNA: TGTGCTAGTGGCCGTTACCCCCGACACAATCTTACTTCCTACGAGCAGTACTTC
CDR3 protein: CASGRYPRHNLTSYEQYF

clone size: -
J gene: TRBJ2-5
V gene: TRBV15
D gene: TRBD2
CDR3 DNA: TGTGCCACCAGCAGATCGGAAGCGGGGTACCAAGAGACCCAGTACTTC
CDR3 protein: CATSRSEAGYQETQYF

clone size: -
J gene: TRBJ1-1
V gene: TRBV27
D gene: TRBD1
CDR3 DNA: TGTGCCAGCAGTTGGAACAGGGGGTACACTGAAGCTTTCTTT
CDR3 protein: CASSWNRGYTEAFF

clone size: -
J gene: TRBJ1-1
V gene: TRBV9
D gene: TRBD1
CDR3 DNA: TGTGCCAGCAGAGGGGGGGACAGGGACACTGAAGCTTTCTTT
CDR3 protein: CASRGGDRDTEAFF

clone size: few
J gene: TRBJ1-5
V gene: TRBV5-8
D gene: -
CDR3 DNA: TGCGCCAGCAGCCAAGGGGGAGAACAGCCCCAGCATTTT
CDR3 protein: CASSQGGEQPQHF

clone size: -
J gene: TRBJ1-2
V gene: TRBV20-1
D gene: -
CDR3 DNA: TGCAGTGCTCTTAATAATGGCTACACCTTC
CDR3 protein: CSALNNGYTF

clone size: -
J gene: TRBJ2-1
V gene: TRBV11-3
D gene: -
CDR3 DNA: TGTGCCAGCAGCTTAGGATCCCAGGGTAGCTCCTACAATGAGCAGTTCTTC
CDR3 protein: CASSLGSQGSSYNEQFF

clone size: few
J gene: TRBJ1-2
V gene: TRBV6-1
D gene: TRBD1
CDR3 DNA: TGTGCCAGCAGCGCCGGGACAGGGTCCGCTGGCTACACCTTC
CDR3 protein: CASSAGTGSAGYTF

clone size: -
J gene: TRBJ2-2
V gene: TRBV7-9
D gene: TRBD1
CDR3 DNA: TGTGCCAGCAGCTCCGGGACAGGGGGCTTCGGGGAGCTGTTTTTT
CDR3 protein: CASSSGTGGFGELFF

clone size: -
J gene: TRBJ2-7
V gene: TRBV18
D gene: -
CDR3 DNA: TGTGCCAGCTCACCTTCGACAGAATCGGACGAGCAGTACTTC
CDR3 protein: CASSPSTESDEQYF

clone size: -
J gene: TRBJ2-2
V gene: TRBV29-1
D gene: TRBD2
CDR3 DNA: TGCAGCGTTGTATCTAGCGGGGCGAACACCGGGGAGCTGTTTTTT
CDR3 protein: CSVVSSGANTGELFF

clone size: -
J gene: TRBJ2-7
V gene: TRBV7-9
D gene: TRBD1
CDR3 DNA: TGTGCCAGCAGCTTAGGGACAGGCTCCTACGAGCAGTACTTC
CDR3 protein: CASSLGTGSYEQYF

clone size: -
J gene: TRBJ1-3
V gene: TRBV2
D gene: TRBD1
CDR3 DNA: TGTGCCAGCAGCCGGGACAGACCCTCTTCGGGGGTGCGGGGAAACACCATATATTTT
CDR3 protein: CASSRDRPSSGVRGNTIYF

clone size: -
J gene: TRBJ1-1
V gene: TRBV11-2
D gene: -
CDR3 DNA: TGTGCCAGCAGCTCTTACAGGGACCTGAACACTGAAGCTTTCTTT
CDR3 protein: CASSSYRDLNTEAFF

clone size: few
J gene: TRBJ1-1
V gene: TRBV4-3
D gene: TRBD1
CDR3 DNA: TGCGCCAGCAGCCAAAGCCCGACAGGGGGCACTGAAGCTTTCTTT
CDR3 protein: CASSQSPTGGTEAFF

clone size: -
J gene: TRBJ1-2
V gene: TRBV7-8
D gene: -
CDR3 DNA: TGTGCCAGCAGCTTAGACGCGTTACCCTATGGCTACACCTTC
CDR3 protein: CASSLDALPYGYTF

clone size: -
J gene: TRBJ2-1
V gene: TRBV6-6
D gene: -
CDR3 DNA: TGTGCCAGCAGCCTCCGGCGGGAGCAGTTCTTC
CDR3 protein: CASSLRREQFF

clone size: few
J gene: TRBJ1-1
V gene: TRBV7-2
D gene: -
CDR3 DNA: TGTGCCAGCAGCTCCGCCCCCGGGGACACTGAAGCTTTCTTT
CDR3 protein: CASSSAPGDTEAFF

clone size: many
J gene: TRBJ2-6
V gene: TRBV7-8
D gene: -
CDR3 DNA: TGTGCCAGCAGCCAGGGCAGCTCTGGGGCCAACGTCCTGACTTTC
CDR3 protein: CASSQGSSGANVLTF

clone size: -
J gene: TRBJ2-5
V gene: TRBV10-3
D gene: -
CDR3 DNA: TGTGCCATCAGCGGCCGGGGGGAGACCCAGTACTTC
CDR3 protein: CAISGRGETQYF

clone size: -
J gene: TRBJ2-3
V gene: TRBV29-1
D gene: TRBD2
CDR3 DNA: TGCAGCGCCTTTCCGGGACTAGCGGGGCGCACAGATACGCAGTATTTT
CDR3 protein: CSAFPGLAGRTDTQYF

clone size: -
J gene: TRBJ2-3
V gene: TRBV7-2
D gene: TRBD1
CDR3 DNA: TGTGCCAGCAGCTTCTCGGGACAGGGCACAGATACGCAGTATTTT
CDR3 protein: CASSFSGQGTDTQYF

clone size: many
J gene: TRBJ1-5
V gene: TRBV18
D gene: -
CDR3 DNA: TGTGCCAGCTCGCTACAGGGATTTGATCAGCCCCAGCATTTT
CDR3 protein: CASSLQGFDQPQHF

clone size: few
J gene: TRBJ2-5
V gene: TRBV7-9
D gene: -
CDR3 DNA: TGTGCCAGCAGCTTATTTGGAGGGAACCAAGAGACCCAGTACTTC
CDR3 protein: CASSLFGGNQETQYF

clone size: many
J gene: TRBJ1-2
V gene: TRBV9
D gene: TRBD1
CDR3 DNA: TGTGCCAGCAGCATCTGGGCAGGGGGCAACTATGGCTACACCTTC
CDR3 protein: CASSIWAGGNYGYTF

clone size: many
J gene: TRBJ2-5
V gene: TRBV7-9
D gene: -
CDR3 DNA: TGTGCCAGCAGCCGGGGGTTGGGGGAGACCCAGTACTTC
CDR3 protein: CASSRGLGETQYF

clone size: many
J gene: TRBJ2-4
V gene: TRBV7-9
D gene: -
CDR3 DNA: TGTGCCAGCAGCTCGGCTCAGGGGCCGGAAAACATTCAGTACTTC
CDR3 protein: CASSSAQGPENIQYF

clone size: few
J gene: TRBJ1-1
V gene: TRBV25-1
D gene: -
CDR3 DNA: TGTGCCAGCAGTGAATACTCCAGGGATGGGACTGAAGCTTTCTTT
CDR3 protein: CASSEYSRDGTEAFF

clone size: few
J gene: TRBJ2-5
V gene: TRBV5-1
D gene: TRBD2
CDR3 DNA: TGCGCCAGCAGGCCGGGACTAGCTGGAGAGACCCAGTACTTC
CDR3 protein: CASRPGLAGETQYF